The rows below give T cell receptor beta chains drawn from one sample of a study of response to subunit inactivated influenza vaccine. TCRdb called the RT-PCR reads again in MiXCR, with one record for every CDR3 protein. The repertoire holds more than 700,000 distinct CDR3 sequences, with less than 25% as singletons. The sample in question was PBMCs from blood, obtained about 5 days after vaccination. The source is a man in his fifties who received an inactivated influenza vaccine. Each CDR3 is given with its conserved first and last residue. D genes are given only for firm matches. Expanded clones get a size class; other rows say once, few or many, or leave the size out.

D,V,J,size,CDR3,DNA
.,TRBV5-5,TRBJ2-7,few,CASSLGARGSDEQYF,TGTGCCAGCAGCTTGGGGGCAAGGGGATCGGACGAGCAGTACTTC
.,TRBV12-3/TRBV12-4,TRBJ1-2,many,CASSFRGPYGYTF,TGTGCCAGCAGTTTTAGGGGCCCCTATGGCTACACCTTC
.,TRBV9,TRBJ2-5,few,CASNRVEETQYF,TGTGCCAGCAATCGCGTAGAAGAGACCCAGTACTTC
.,TRBV11-2,TRBJ2-3,few,CASSITSPGTDTQYF,TGTGCCAGCAGCATTACCTCGCCAGGCACAGATACGCAGTATTTT
.,TRBV6-5,TRBJ1-6,.,CASSYRQIEGNSPLHF,TGTGCCAGCAGTTACAGACAGATAGAGGGGAATTCACCCCTCCACTTT
.,TRBV27,TRBJ2-5,.,CASSLTGVISQETQYF,TGTGCCAGCAGTCTAACTGGGGTCATAAGCCAAGAGACCCAGTACTTC
.,TRBV6-1,TRBJ2-2,few,CASSRTATGELFF,TGTGCCAGCAGCCGGACAGCCACCGGGGAGCTGTTTTTT
.,TRBV4-3,TRBJ2-7,few,CASSQDWRSYEQYF,TGCGCCAGCAGCCAAGATTGGAGGAGCTACGAGCAGTACTTC
TRBD1,TRBV18,TRBJ2-2,.,CASSPTNRGRLDGELFF,TGTGCCAGCTCACCAACCAACAGGGGGCGCCTGGACGGGGAGCTGTTTTTT
TRBD2,TRBV20-1,TRBJ2-3,few,CSARPLAGGPDTQYF,TGCAGTGCTAGGCCCCTAGCGGGGGGGCCAGATACGCAGTATTTT
TRBD2,TRBV20-1,TRBJ2-3,.,CSARDASGSADTQYF,TGCAGTGCTAGAGACGCTAGCGGGAGCGCAGATACGCAGTATTTT
.,TRBV7-2,TRBJ2-5,few,CASSLEVGTQYF,TGTGCCAGCAGCTTAGAGGTCGGGACCCAGTACTTC
TRBD1,TRBV20-1,TRBJ2-3,few,CSVPGQGSKATDTQYF,TGCAGCGTCCCGGGACAGGGGTCCAAGGCCACAGATACGCAGTATTTT
.,TRBV6-2/TRBV6-3,TRBJ2-3,.,CASSLSQGPLLTQYF,TGTGCCAGCAGTTTGAGTCAGGGACCCCTCTTGACGCAGTATTTT
.,TRBV20-1,TRBJ2-3,few,CSAGPNLGGAGGQRDTQYF,TGCAGTGCTGGCCCGAACCTTGGGGGGGCCGGGGGTCAAAGAGATACGCAGTATTTT
.,TRBV6-1,TRBJ2-2,.,CASRPLALNTGELFF,TGTGCCAGCAGACCCCTAGCGCTAAACACCGGGGAGCTGTTTTTT
.,TRBV6-5,TRBJ2-7,few,CASSYSQDYEQYF,TGTGCCAGCAGTTACTCACAGGACTACGAGCAGTACTTC
TRBD1,TRBV12-5,TRBJ2-4,few,CASGKDRRRFIAKNIQYF,TGTGCTAGTGGAAAGGACAGGCGACGGTTCATAGCCAAAAACATTCAGTACTTC
.,TRBV4-1,TRBJ1-2,few,CASSQDLGGYTF,TGCGCCAGCAGCCAAGATCTAGGTGGCTACACCTTC
TRBD2,TRBV20-1,TRBJ2-1,.,CSARDIRLAGGVNNEQFF,TGCAGTGCTAGAGATATCCGTCTAGCGGGGGGAGTAAATAATGAGCAGTTCTTC
.,TRBV10-3,TRBJ1-1,.,CAIMVGLGTEAFF,TGTGCCATCATGGTGGGTCTGGGCACTGAAGCTTTCTTT
.,TRBV4-1,TRBJ2-3,few,CASSQAPLRGSTDTQYF,TGCGCCAGCAGCCAAGCCCCGCTCCGGGGGAGCACAGATACGCAGTATTTT
.,TRBV29-1,TRBJ2-5,few,CSVEGWGVGETQYF,TGCAGCGTTGAAGGTTGGGGGGTTGGTGAGACCCAGTACTTC
TRBD1,TRBV29-1,TRBJ2-2,few,CSVRSGTGSTGELFF,TGCAGCGTCCGGTCCGGGACAGGCAGCACCGGGGAGCTGTTTTTT
.,TRBV6-5,TRBJ1-2,few,CASSYRQGSGYTF,TGTGCCAGCAGTTATCGCCAGGGATCCGGCTACACCTTC
TRBD1,TRBV3-1,TRBJ2-7,.,CASSQVHQGALHYEQYF,TGTGCCAGCAGCCAAGTCCACCAGGGGGCCCTCCATTACGAGCAGTACTTC
.,TRBV6-2/TRBV6-3,TRBJ2-7,.,CASTSRLTGQPSEQYF,TGTGCCAGCACCTCACGGCTGACAGGCCAACCTTCAGAGCAGTACTTC
.,TRBV21-1,TRBJ2-5,.,CASSKGGGQGIQETQYF,TGTGCCAGCAGCAAAGGTGGGGGACAGGGGATCCAAGAGACCCAGTACTTC
.,TRBV7-9,TRBJ2-7,few,CASSLQAEEQYF,TGTGCCAGCAGCTTACAGGCGGAGGAGCAGTACTTC
.,TRBV12-3/TRBV12-4,TRBJ1-4,.,CASSPPGPMGNEKLFF,TGTGCCAGCAGTCCTCCGGGACCGATGGGGAATGAAAAACTGTTTTTT
.,TRBV20-1,TRBJ2-1,few,CSASFAGTEQFF,TGCAGTGCTAGTTTCGCGGGTACAGAGCAGTTCTTC
TRBD2,TRBV3-1,TRBJ2-1,.,CASSPERGGVIF,TGTGCCAGCAGCCCCGAACGGGGGGGCGTCATCTTC
.,TRBV7-2,TRBJ1-2,.,CASSTRGPFSF,TGTGCCAGCAGCACTAGGGGACCCTTCTCCTTC
.,TRBV28,TRBJ2-7,.,CASSSYASGFGREQYF,TGTGCCAGCAGTTCATATGCCTCCGGCTTCGGTCGCGAGCAGTACTTC
.,TRBV6-6,TRBJ2-5,.,CASKRSYQETQYF,TGTGCCAGCAAACGGAGCTACCAAGAGACCCAGTACTTC
.,TRBV10-3,TRBJ1-1,.,CAIKEPEAFF,TGTGCCATAAAGGAGCCTGAAGCTTTCTTT
.,TRBV21-1,TRBJ1-5,.,CASSPWGGPNQPQHF,TGTGCCAGCAGCCCGTGGGGGGGCCCCAATCAGCCCCAGCATTTT
.,TRBV2,TRBJ1-4,.,CASSVRGTEKLFF,TGTGCCAGCAGTGTTAGGGGAACTGAAAAACTGTTTTTT
.,TRBV10-3,TRBJ1-5,many,CAISESLGQPQHF,TGTGCCATCAGTGAGTCCCTTGGGCAGCCCCAGCATTTT
.,TRBV6-2/TRBV6-3,TRBJ2-3,.,CASSYSIANLNADTQYF,TGTGCCAGCAGTTACTCGATCGCCAACCTCAACGCAGATACGCAGTATTTT
TRBD2,TRBV6-2/TRBV6-3,TRBJ2-3,.,CASSSEREFPDTQYF,TGTGCCAGCAGTTCGGAGCGGGAGTTTCCAGATACGCAGTATTTT
TRBD1,TRBV20-1,TRBJ2-1,.,CRPRTGGNEQFF,TGCAGACCCCGGACAGGCGGTAATGAGCAGTTCTTC
.,TRBV10-3,TRBJ2-5,few,CAISVRGGETQYF,TGTGCCATCAGTGTGAGGGGCGGAGAGACCCAGTACTTC
.,TRBV7-9,TRBJ2-7,.,CSSSLSYEQYF,TGTTCCAGCAGCCTTTCCTACGAGCAGTACTTC
TRBD1,TRBV20-1,TRBJ1-5,few,CSARIMGQAEGSDNQPQHF,TGCAGTGCTAGAATCATGGGACAGGCTGAGGGGTCAGACAATCAGCCCCAGCATTTT
TRBD1,TRBV6-5,TRBJ2-7,many,CASRDRVYEQYF,TGTGCCAGCAGGGACAGGGTCTACGAGCAGTACTTC
.,TRBV5-1,TRBJ2-5,.,CASSEAGTLQETQYF,TGCGCCAGCAGCGAGGCCGGGACTTTACAAGAGACCCAGTACTTC
TRBD1,TRBV7-2,TRBJ2-5,.,CASSDDRGTQETQYF,TGTGCCAGCAGCGATGACAGGGGGACCCAAGAGACCCAGTACTTC
TRBD1,TRBV6-1,TRBJ1-2,.,CASSEALQGAFGYTF,TGTGCCAGCAGTGAAGCGCTACAGGGGGCCTTTGGCTACACCTTC
TRBD2,TRBV29-1,TRBJ2-2,many,CSVEVPAGGPGGELFF,TGCAGCGTTGAAGTGCCGGCGGGAGGGCCCGGCGGGGAGCTGTTTTTT
TRBD1,TRBV5-1,TRBJ2-1,.,CASSSSDRGYNEQFF,TGCGCCAGCAGCTCCTCGGACAGGGGGTACAATGAGCAGTTCTTC
TRBD1,TRBV24-1,TRBJ2-1,few,CATSDLRQGGQFF,TGTGCCACCAGTGATTTGCGACAGGGCGGGCAGTTCTTC
.,TRBV12-3/TRBV12-4,TRBJ2-7,many,CASSLRDTYEQYF,TGTGCCAGCAGCTTGCGGGACACCTACGAGCAGTACTTC
.,TRBV9,TRBJ2-2,few,CASSVSTGELFF,TGTGCCAGCAGCGTTTCCACCGGGGAGCTGTTTTTT
.,TRBV12-3/TRBV12-4,TRBJ2-3,.,CASSFGGSEDTQYF,TGTGCCAGCAGTTTCGGTGGTTCGGAAGATACGCAGTATTTT
.,TRBV3-1,TRBJ2-7,.,CASSPVGRGGYEQYF,TGTGCCAGCAGCCCCGTGGGCAGGGGAGGGTACGAGCAGTACTTC